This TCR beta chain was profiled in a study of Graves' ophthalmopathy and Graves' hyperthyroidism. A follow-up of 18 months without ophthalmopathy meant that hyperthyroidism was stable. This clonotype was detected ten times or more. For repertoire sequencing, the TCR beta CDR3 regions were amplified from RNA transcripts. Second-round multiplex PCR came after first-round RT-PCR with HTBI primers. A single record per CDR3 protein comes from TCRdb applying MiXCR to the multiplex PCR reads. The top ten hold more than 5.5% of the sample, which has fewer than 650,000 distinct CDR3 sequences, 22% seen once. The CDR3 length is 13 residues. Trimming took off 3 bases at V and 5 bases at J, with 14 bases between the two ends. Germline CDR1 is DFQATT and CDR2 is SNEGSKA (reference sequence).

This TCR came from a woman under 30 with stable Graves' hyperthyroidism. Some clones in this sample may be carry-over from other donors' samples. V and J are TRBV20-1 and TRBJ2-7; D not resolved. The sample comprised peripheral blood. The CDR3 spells CSARVVYLDEQYF. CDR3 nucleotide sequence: TGCAGTGCTAGGGTGGTCTACCTAGACGAGCAGTACTTC.